This T cell receptor (beta chain) was captured by sequencing in a study of T cell repertoires in cytomegalovirus infection. In the study overall: Public TCR beta signatures were indicative of both CMV infection and a matching HLA type.

In this sample, this clonotype turned up many times. The antigen remains undetermined. MiXCR, applied by TCRdb to the reads, yields one record per CDR3 protein. This sample has some 320,000 distinct CDR3 sequences, with 25% to 35% found just once. Sequencing used cultured PBMCs, obtained from culture after CMV antigen stimulation. The source is a human donor in good health (CMV status not recorded). Some clones in this sample may be carry-over from other donors' samples.

CDR3 DNA: TGTGCCAGCAGCTTGCACAGACAGGGGGAACCATCATACAATGAGCAGTTCTTC. Translation gives CASSLHRQGEPSYNEQFF. This chain uses TRBV7-2 with TRBJ2-1; 9 nucleotides agree with TRBD1. The V gene end was trimmed by 3 bases and the J gene end by 4 bases; junction bases not matched to a gene: 13. Per germline, CDR1 SGHTA and CDR2 FQGNSA. The CDR3 has 18 amino acids.